The 27 T cell receptor beta chains reported below all come from one sample, sequenced in a study of blood T cells in healthy people across ages. A second PCR of about 7 to 11 cycles used a sample-barcoded 5' primer and a J-beta primer mix. In TCRdb, the 5' RACE reads were re-called with MiXCR into one record per CDR3 protein. The sample consists of fewer than 600,000 distinct CDR3 sequences, about 27% of them appearing once. The same data also contributed to another study, on T cells of mothers and their children.

Sequenced: blood. The receptors were gathered from a boy aged 2 to 10 in good health.

This clonotype was observed at least ten times. J is TRBJ2-7 and V is TRBV12-3 or TRBV12-4, with D unclear. The CDR3 loop spans 14 amino acids. V lost 1 base and J 0 bases, leaving 7 bases between the germline ends. The CDR3 loop is CASSLGTSSYEQYF. The DNA for the CDR3 is TGTGCCAGCAGTTTAGGTACATCCTCCTACGAGCAGTACTTC.

This chain connects TRBV20-1 to TRBJ2-5; 11 bases are a match to TRBD2. TRBJ2-7 matches the DNA end more closely, so the J call is doubtful. This CDR3 is built from 14 residues. Per the germline V gene, CDR1 is DFQATT and CDR2 is SNEGSKA (reference sequence). In DNA, the CDR3 is TGCAGTGCCCTAAAGACTAGCGGGACCGGCGAGCAGTACTTC. Translation: CSALKTSGTGEQYF.

This clonotype was counted between two and nine times. The chain combines TRBV20-1 with TRBJ1-2; 8 bases are shared with TRBD1. In germline, CDR1 is DFQATT, CDR2 SNEGSKA (reference sequence). This CDR3 has 14 amino acids. V was pared by 5 bases and J by 1 base, with 6 bases of the junction left unmatched. The CDR3 nucleotides read TGCAGTGCTGAGGGGACAGGACTTAACTATGGCTACACCTTC. Encoded protein: CSAEGTGLNYGYTF.

Ten or more counts support this clonotype. The rearrangement joins TRBV5-6 to TRBJ2-5; D uncertain. The CDR3 totals 13 residues. V lost 0 bases and J 5 bases, leaving 8 bases between the germline ends. Looked up from germline, CDR1 is SGHDT and CDR2 is YYEEEE. Written as DNA, the CDR3 is TGTGCCAGCAGCTTGGGTCCATTGGAGACCCAGTACTTC. Translation: CASSLGPLETQYF.

This clonotype was observed a handful of times. The chain recombines TRBV7-9 with TRBJ2-5; D gene unclear. The CDR3 runs 17 residues. Germline CDR1 and CDR2: SEHNR and FQNEAQ (reference sequence). V was clipped by 2 bases and J by 3 bases, with 19 bases between them. The CDR3 reads CASSLISRVPRKETQYF. CDR3 DNA sequence: TGTGCCAGCAGCTTAATTTCAAGGGTACCTCGCAAAGAGACCCAGTACTTC.

This clonotype was seen only a few times. The chain recombines TRBV12-3 or TRBV12-4 with TRBJ2-7; D is ambiguous. CDR3 length: 13 residues. Trimming pared 6 bases from V and 3 bases from J, leaving 12 bases between. The CDR3 protein is CASSLTTDYEQYF. CDR3 nucleotides: TGTGCCAGCAGCCTTACTACGGACTACGAGCAGTACTTC.

The rearrangement uses TRBV5-5 and TRBJ2-3, with TRBD1 as a possible D gene (6 bases). The CDR3 totals 15 residues. V dropped 0 bases and J dropped 2 bases, with 10 bases sitting between them. Germline-derived CDR1 and CDR2 are SGHKS and YYEKEE (reference sequence). The CDR3, as DNA: TGTGCCAGCAGCTTGGAGAGGGGGTTCACAGATACGCAGTATTTT. Amino acid sequence: CASSLERGFTDTQYF.

This chain links TRBV7-2 with TRBJ2-5; TRBD2 might be the D (6 bases). The V end was cut by 5 bases, the J end by 1 base, with 14 bases between. CDR3 length: 15 residues. CDR1 and CDR2 (germline): SGHTA, FQGNSA. CDR3 sequence: CASSPRERGQETQYF. In nucleotides, the CDR3 is TGTGCCAGCAGCCCCCGGGAGAGGGGCCAAGAGACCCAGTACTTC.

In its sample, this clonotype was seen a few times. CDR3 region: CASLDGETQYF. CDR3 nucleotide sequence: TGTGCCAGCCTCGACGGAGAGACCCAGTACTTC. The chain combines TRBV6-5 with TRBJ2-5, with D unclear. CDR1 is MNHEY and CDR2 is SVGAGI in the germline V gene. The CDR3 covers 11 residues. V shed 8 bases and J shed 4 bases, with 8 bases lying between them.

CDR3: CASSQEGSDYGYTF. CDR3 nucleotide sequence: TGTGCCAGCAGCCAAGAGGGCAGTGACTATGGCTACACCTTC. This rearrangement joins TRBV3-1 to TRBJ1-2; D uncertain. Germline assignment: CDR1 LGHDT and CDR2 YNNKEL (reference sequence). V lost 0 bases to trimming and J lost 3 bases, with 8 bases between them. The CDR3 spans 14 residues.

There are a few counts of this clonotype. The chain has TRBV29-1 and TRBJ2-3; a weak D match, TRBD1 (5 bases). Trimming removed 3 bases from V and 2 bases from J, with 9 bases in between. Germline CDR1 reads SQVTM; CDR2 reads ANQGSEA. CDR3 size: 13 residues. In nucleotides, the CDR3 is TGCAGCGTTGAGGGGCGGTCCACAGATACGCAGTATTTT. Amino acids: CSVEGRSTDTQYF.

There are a few counts of this clonotype. The chain is built from TRBV7-3 and TRBJ2-3; D gene uncertain. The CDR3 length is 14 residues. Trimming took 3 bases from V and 1 from J, leaving 8 bases between them. Germline V gives CDR1 SGHTA, CDR2 FQGTGA. This CDR3 is CASSFAAGTDTQYF. The DNA for the CDR3 is TGTGCCAGCAGCTTCGCCGCGGGCACAGATACGCAGTATTTT.

Details on this clonotype: The junction and the germline gene differ at one end; a read error may be behind it. CDR3: CSAIAGRPTDTQYF. DNA of the CDR3: TGCAGCGCTATAGCGGGACGGCCGACAGATACGCAGTATTTT. The rearrangement links TRBV20-1 to TRBJ2-3, with 8 bases fitting TRBD2. From germline, CDR1 is DFQATT and CDR2 SNEGSKA (reference sequence). The CDR3 has 14 amino acids.

This clonotype was counted a few times. V and J are TRBV7-8 and TRBJ2-3, with 11 positions matching TRBD2. The germline V gene encodes CDR1 SGHVS and CDR2 FQNEAQ. The CDR3 contains 17 residues. V was pared by 4 bases and J by 4 bases, with 10 bases of the junction left unmatched. In nucleotides, the CDR3 is TGTGCCAGCAGCTCCCTACTAGCGGGAGAGGGGTCAGATACGCAGTATTTT. Protein: CASSSLLAGEGSDTQYF.

In its sample, this clonotype was seen a few times. The gene calls are TRBV7-8 and TRBJ2-5; tentatively, D is TRBD1 or TRBD2 (5 bases each). CDR3 size: 12 residues. CDR1 is SGHVS and CDR2 is FQNEAQ in the germline V gene. The V end lost 6 bases, the J end lost 4 bases, and 9 bases lay between the germline ends. CDR3 DNA sequence: TGTGCCAGCAGAAGGGACGGAGAGACCCAGTACTTC. Encoded protein: CASRRDGETQYF.

The J gene is TRBJ1-2, the V gene TRBV4-1; D is uncertain. This CDR3 is built from 17 residues. Germline assignment: CDR1 MGHRA and CDR2 YSYEKL. Trimming cost V 4 bases and J 4 bases, with 22 bases left between them. Here the CDR3 reads CASSPVHGVPASYGYTF. CDR3 sequence (DNA): TGCGCCAGCAGCCCCGTCCATGGGGTTCCGGCAAGCTATGGCTACACCTTC.

Only a few counts were recorded for this clonotype. The chain joins TRBV7-2 to TRBJ2-3, with D uncertain. The CDR3 consists of 15 residues. The germline V gene has CDR1 SGHTA and CDR2 FQGNSA. Trimming took off 5 bases at V and 0 bases at J, with 12 bases between the two ends. The CDR3 is CASSPVRTSTDTQYF. CDR3 nucleotides: TGTGCCAGCAGCCCGGTTAGAACTAGCACAGATACGCAGTATTTT. Filled out from reference TRBV7-2 and TRBJ2-3, the complete variable domain reads GAGVSQSPSNKVTEKGKDVELRCDPISGHTALYWYRQSLGQGLEFLIYFQGNSAPDKSGLPSDRFSAERTGGSVSTLTIQRTQQEDSAVYLCASSPVRTSTDTQYFGPGTRLTVL.

The rearrangement joins TRBV28 to TRBJ2-3; TRBD2 aligns across 12 bases. Trimming at V came to 6 bases and at J to 5 bases, leaving 9 bases not matched to a gene. The CDR3 runs 16 residues. CDR1 is MDHEN, CDR2 SYDVKM, per germline. Written as DNA, the CDR3 is TGTGCCAGCAGCGGACGACTAGCGGGAGTAGGAGATACGCAGTATTTT. It yields the protein CASSGRLAGVGDTQYF.

This clonotype was counted between two and nine times. The genes are TRBV21-1 and TRBJ2-5; the DNA was not used to check the table's D call, TRBD1. TRBV21-1 has pseudogene status. The CDR3 runs 15 residues. The CDR3 loop is CASSKDTGNQETQYF. Written as DNA, the CDR3 is TGTGCCAGCAGCAAAGACACGGGAAACCAAGAGACCCAGTACTTC.

V and J are TRBV20-1 and TRBJ2-3; 8 nucleotides align to TRBD1. The length of the CDR3 is 16 residues. V was pared by 5 bases and J by 8 bases, with 18 bases of the junction left unmatched. Germline V gives CDR1 DFQATT, CDR2 SNEGSKA (reference sequence). DNA of the CDR3: TGCAGTGCTCCCAACCAGGGGGCTCTAGGGCAGGGTACGCAGTATTTT. This gives the protein CSAPNQGALGQGTQYF.

This clonotype was observed a handful of times. The genes are TRBV21-1 and TRBJ1-2; no DNA check was done on the table's D call, TRBD1. TRBV21-1 has pseudogene status. This CDR3 is built from 15 residues. CDR3 nucleotides: TGTGCCACCATCAATGGACAATTGAGTACGGATGGCTACACCTTC. Translating it yields CATINGQLSTDGYTF.

This clonotype was recorded a few times. The V and J genes are TRBV5-1 and TRBJ2-1; tentatively, D is TRBD1 (5 bases). The V gene lost 6 bases and the J gene lost 1 base, with 14 bases spanning the gap. Germline loops: CDR1 SGHRS, CDR2 YFSETQ. The CDR3 runs to 15 residues. This CDR3 reads CASTQDPVSYNEQFF. For the CDR3, the DNA is TGCGCCAGCACACAGGACCCAGTTTCCTACAATGAGCAGTTCTTC.

This chain links TRBV6-2 or TRBV6-3 with TRBJ2-5; no clear D gene. The J call is doubtful: the DNA matches TRBJ2-7 better. Germline values: CDR1 MNHEY, CDR2 SVGEGT. The CDR3 loop spans 13 amino acids. The CDR3 protein is CASSYALTYEQYF. CDR3 DNA sequence: TGTGCCAGCAGTTACGCCCTTACCTACGAGCAGTACTTC.

The chain employs TRBV18 and TRBJ2-5, with D hard to call. The CDR3 totals 16 residues. Germline loops: CDR1 KGHSH, CDR2 LQKENI. V was clipped by 1 base and J by 4 bases, with 16 bases between them. This chain's CDR3 is CASSPQTPLRPETQYF. In DNA, the CDR3 is TGTGCCAGCTCACCACAAACGCCCTTACGCCCAGAGACCCAGTACTTC.

This chain joins TRBV20-1 and TRBJ1-3, with D uncertain. The V and J ends lost 2 bases and 0 bases respectively, with 5 bases between them. The CDR3 contains 13 residues. Per the germline V gene, CDR1 is DFQATT and CDR2 is SNEGSKA (reference sequence). The CDR3 sequence: CSARQSSGNTIYF. The CDR3, as DNA: TGCAGTGCTAGACAGAGCTCTGGAAACACCATATATTTT.

The chain links TRBV7-8 to TRBJ1-4; tentative D call: TRBD1 (5 bases). V was shortened by 5 bases and J by 7 bases, with 17 bases between the two germline ends. In germline, CDR1 is SGHVS, CDR2 FQNEAQ. The CDR3 contains 15 residues. This chain's CDR3 is CASSTGGGAGEKLFF. CDR3 in DNA: TGTGCCAGCAGCACTGGAGGCGGGGCCGGTGAAAAACTGTTTTTT.

The genes are TRBV3-1 and TRBJ2-2, with D perhaps matching TRBD1 or TRBD2 (5 bases each). The germline gives CDR1 LGHDT, CDR2 YNNKEL (reference sequence). The CDR3 is 13 residues long. Trimming cost V 3 bases and J 15 bases, with 17 bases left between them. CDR3 loop: CASSHWDGPNLFF. The CDR3 DNA is TGTGCCAGCAGCCACTGGGACGGCCCCAATTTGTTTTTT.